The T cell receptor (beta chain) under discussion was sequenced for a study of early T cells in non-severe SARS-CoV-2 infection. TCRdb re-analysed the 5' RACE reads in MiXCR, keeping a single row per CDR3 protein. The sample shows around 58,000 distinct CDR3 sequences, about 7.7% of them seen only once. This clonotype was detected only a few times. The J segment lost 7 bases and the V segment lost 4 bases, leaving 5 bases of the junction unmatched. CDR3 length: 12 amino acids. The germline V gene has CDR1 SQVTM and CDR2 ANQGSEA. The sample here was whole blood, taken at baseline. This sequence was found in an adult who was a healthcare worker with PCR-confirmed SARS-CoV-2 infection or an uninfected control (not recorded which). The gene calls are TRBV29-1 and TRBJ1-2, with TRBD1 matching over 8 bases. The CDR3 protein is CSVVRGQGGYTF. CDR3 sequence (DNA): TGCAGCGTTGTCAGGGGGCAAGGTGGCTACACCTTC.